This record concerns one T cell receptor (beta chain) sequence. In this sample, this clone turned up a few times. Its antigen is currently not known. Base qualities are not at hand, and no much larger clone is one base apart. This entry belongs to a study of cytomegalovirus exposure and HLA in healthy donors (dated by TCRdb to about 2017). Notes on the research overall: According to an earlier analysis of a few hundred of the donors, about 179 million T cells yielded over 100 million unique TCR beta sequences and 250 to 350 Gb of sequence data. Approximately 300 gigabases of sequencing data and 91 million or so unique TCR sequences made up an early release that covered 500 to 650 HLA-typed donors. Of the roughly 400 genotyped donors, over 70% fell in the genetic ancestry cluster associated with self-reported Caucasian donors. The study aimed to test whether cataloging public T cell receptors could reveal signatures of past pathogen exposure. The study used immunosequencing to profile the T cell repertoires of approximately 690 subjects and linked those repertoires to cytomegalovirus serostatus. A separate validation cohort of roughly 120 different subjects was used in addition to the roughly 620-subject first cohort. To predict cytomegalovirus infection status, the study combined high-throughput TCR immunosequencing, statistical association of individual TCRs with disease status, and machine learning. A later analysis re-examined previously published TCR beta repertoires from just over 650 donors and added high-resolution HLA genotyping to investigate patterns of TCR occurrence. Rather than drawing on any new phenotypic data, the later analysis identified candidate immune exposures from TCR beta sequences and the way those sequences occurred across donors. In an earlier analysis of roughly 580 of the donors, high-throughput TCR beta sequencing was used to judge whether each TCR beta V gene segment behaved as functional or pseudogenic. Donor age, sex, ethnicity and CMV serostatus were compiled alongside the repertoire data. A later genetic analysis took genome-wide SNP genotypes for about 55% of the roughly 700 donors and used that subset as a discovery cohort. Every repertoire in the discovery cohort had been generated on one and the same sequencing platform. HLA typing included class I and class II loci at four-digit resolution. Typing coverage varied by locus: roughly 629-630 donors for A, B, C, DRB1 and DQB1; roughly 500 for DQA1; around 570 for DPA1; about 450 for DPB1. Roughly 5 DR-DQ haplotypes were handled as single units for association and clustering, since linkage in the cohort was strong. On average, 235,054 unique TCR beta nucleotide sequences were sequenced per donor among some 430 genotyped donors of the cohort, with roughly 18% of those sequences being non-productive. Findings and caveats that apply to the study as a whole: The 87-base-pair reads could not distinguish some IMGT-functional V segments, including TRBV6-2 and TRBV6-3, so those segments were excluded. In both the original and validation cohorts, the classifier was reported to diagnose cytomegalovirus status with high specificity and sensitivity. A total of roughly 160 TCR beta chains were listed by the study as associated with cytomegalovirus. A further reported finding was that TCR beta sequences accurately predicted the HLA-A and HLA-B alleles for most subjects in the first cohort. Compared with the approximately 700-donor mean, donors in an Asian-associated ancestry cluster had fewer N-insertions in productive TCRs, according to a later genetic analysis. Assigning TCR associations to individual alleles was difficult when HLA alleles, especially DR and DQ, strongly co-occurred. The only immune exposure information available for the cohort was CMV serostatus. According to a later analysis, TCR association rates differed among HLA loci, with DRB1 alleles showing the most associated TCRs and HLA-C alleles showing the fewest. A later genetic analysis associated a missense DCLRE1C variant with V-gene and J-gene trimming of TCR beta chains, and an independent cohort replicated the association. Across donors, most TCR sequences were observed very rarely, whereas some public TCRs were present in many individuals. Because counts were too low, seventeen rarely observed V segments, including chromosome 9 orphons, were left out of the earlier analysis of approximately 500 of the donors. According to the authors, the approach could potentially be generalized to other disease states and immunological phenotypes. At a false discovery rate of 0.05, a later analysis linked around 15,000 TCR beta sequences to specific HLA alleles. Compared with equally common non-associated chains, HLA-associated TCR beta chains in a later analysis were more clonally expanded and had lower generation probabilities. Sequencing depth was assumed to be roughly uniform across donors in the presence/absence analyses, though that assumption may not hold. A group of highly shared sequence variants was considered likely to be a technical artifact of the sequencing pipeline. A few of the identified cytomegalovirus-associated TCR beta chains were confirmed in vitro to be specific for cytomegalovirus antigens. In an earlier analysis of more than 450 of the donors, most TCR beta V segments were observed in productive rearrangements about 90% or about 30% of the time, broadly matching IMGT annotations. In this cohort, only TCR beta chains were sequenced, and detectable features were limited by the absence of alpha or paired-chain data. Linkage disequilibrium might explain the correlated functional status among segregating V segments, but an unknown experimental factor could not be ruled out. According to a later analysis, most CMV-associated TCR beta chains appeared to be HLA-restricted, and the HLA associations seemed to be driven largely by CMV exposure. Because HLA typing was unavailable for some donors at each locus, only the typed subset was used in association tests. Several of the top co-occurrence clusters appeared to be linked to parvovirus B19, influenza, CMV and Epstein-Barr virus, according to a later analysis.

The cohort comprised approximately 700 healthy bone marrow donors. All cohort members were sampled while nominally healthy, although unrecorded immune exposures were likely present. The donor was CMV seropositive and belonged to the group of around 300 seropositive cohort members. Every donor gave a peripheral blood sample, and the peripheral blood mononuclear cells from that sample were used for TCR beta sequencing. Genomic DNA extraction from the blood cell samples was performed with the Qiagen DNeasy Blood Extraction Kit. The CDR3, from cysteine to phenylalanine, totals 15 residues. Of all the DNA, just the CDR3 is kept, 45 bases in frame from base 1. CDR1 and CDR2, per the germline V gene, are SGHTA and FQGNSA. V and J lose 2 bases and 1 base, and a span of 11 bases separates them. Receptor amplification or capture employed the immunoSEQ multiplex PCR assay. For the multiplex PCR, a mixture combining 60 forward primers for TCR Vbeta segments and 13 reverse primers for TCR Jbeta segments was used. The CDR3 region of rearranged TCR beta genes was amplified from genomic DNA by a multiplex PCR assay. The Illumina HiSeq System was used to sequence the amplified TCR beta libraries as 87-base-pair reads. The authors' analysis ran thus. In a later analysis, approximately 74 million unique TCR beta chains were counted across the roughly 610 repertoires, and roughly 11 million of these chains were shared by at least two donors. To remove PCR and sequencing errors, raw reads were error-corrected and collapsed into unique sequences using a nearest-neighbor algorithm that merged closely related sequences. To assign V, D and J gene segments, CDR3 sequences were aligned to IMGT reference sequences. For a sequence to be retained, a match of at least six nucleotides to both a V gene segment and a J gene segment was required. Rearrangements were classified as productive when the CDR3 lacked stop codons and remained in frame with V and J, and all other rearrangements were classified as non-productive. CDR3 was defined by IMGT convention, running from the second conserved V-encoded cysteine to the conserved J-encoded phenylalanine. The earlier analysis of 500 to 750 of the donors excluded any sequence lacking an unambiguous match to a single V gene segment. In an earlier analysis of 587 of the donors, a V segment was called functional when productive rearrangements were above 56.7%, and segregating when the standard deviation between donors exceeded 5%. A statistical classification framework was developed to diagnose cytomegalovirus status using the catalog of TCR beta chain sequences. In a later analysis, V and J genes were assigned by comparing TCR nucleotide sequences against IMGT/GENE-DB human TR gene sequences. In a later analysis, CDR3 sequences and most-parsimonious VDJ recombination scenarios were assigned using the TCRdist pipeline. In a later analysis, every TCR beta chain was defined by the combination of its CDR3 amino acid sequence and its V-gene family, and reads without a unique V-gene family were dropped. A later analysis removed 550 to 700 highly shared, low-generation-probability nucleotide sequences to deal with suspected cross-contamination and a sequencing artifact. In a later analysis, a clonal expansion index for each public chain was calculated from normalized within-repertoire ranks of inferred template counts. In a later analysis, generation probabilities were computed with a VDJ recombination model fitted to out-of-frame rearrangements, and the resulting probabilities were checked against IGoR. Hypergeometric tests were used in a later analysis to score TCR-TCR, TCR-HLA and TCR-CMV co-occurrence, with a repertoire-size bias correction applied to the TCR pairs. To estimate false discovery rates, a later analysis permuted the HLA or CMV assignments 20 times. In a later analysis, co-occurring TCRs were grouped using DBSCAN, and TCRdist sequence similarity was added for clustering within HLA-allele-positive subsets. Co-occurrence clustering excluded repertoires with fewer than 30,000 or more than 120,000 public chains, plus five with anomalous nucleotide sharing. This immuneACCESS table, as held by TCRdb, lists in-frame sequences with V and J called but not all clones. Of the missing ones, under half trace to an unresolved V gene in checked studies; the others have no known cause. The V and J calls and the clone size are those of that table, but D and trimming were determined from the DNA. In all, the sample holds under 150,000 clones, and approximately 10% of those were seen once. Roughly 7% of the sample is held by the ten biggest clonotypes.

The receptor chain draws on TRBV7-2 and TRBJ1-1; TRBD1 is a weak D gene call, 6 bases matching. The TCR comes from a woman aged 40 to 50 in good health and CMV-seropositive. What was sequenced was PBMCs. The DNA sequence is TGTGCCAGCAGCTTATACGGGACACAGAACACTGAAGCTTTCTTT. Its translation is CASSLYGTQNTEAFF.